These 21 T cell receptor beta chains originate from one sample sequenced in a study of T cells in tuberculosis. The repertoire was sequenced with immunoSEQ multiplex PCR; TCRdb's copy has only in-frame clones and lacks some. The sample shows roughly 30,000 clones, approximately 85% of them seen only once. Time point given: new active TB diagnosis, blood taken before or within 7 days of starting treatment. The input for sequencing was PBMCs, taken at tuberculosis diagnosis. Receptors originate from an adult with tuberculosis.

This clone turned up a few times. The chain joins TRBV25-1 to TRBJ2-7, with TRBD1 matching over 7 bases. Germline V CDR1 and CDR2: MGHDK, SYGVNS. V shed 6 bases and J 5 bases; nucleotides not matched to a gene: 7. The CDR3 consists of 13 residues. CDR3 residues: CASSTYRGNEQYF. As DNA, the CDR3 is TGTGCCAGCAGCACCTACAGGGGCAACGAGCAGTACTTC.

The rearrangement uses TRBV9 and TRBJ2-7; tentatively, D is TRBD2 (6 bases). The germline V gene has CDR1 SGDLS and CDR2 YYNGEE. The length of the CDR3 is 13 residues. V was clipped by 0 bases and J by 7 bases, with 11 bases between them. CDR3 residues: CASSVVGTGEQYF. For the CDR3, the DNA is TGTGCCAGCAGCGTAGTAGGGACTGGGGAGCAGTACTTC.

This sequence joins TRBV18 and TRBJ2-7, with D tentatively TRBD2 (5 bases). This CDR3 comprises 14 residues. V was cut by 6 bases and J by 5 bases, with 17 bases left in between. The germline V gene has CDR1 KGHSH and CDR2 LQKENI. CDR3 sequence (DNA): TGTGCCAGCTCCCCGAGGCACTCGCGGGACGAGCAGTACTTC. It specifies CASSPRHSRDEQYF. Full variable domain (rest looked up from reference TRBV18 and TRBJ2-7): NAGVMQNPRHLVRRRGQEARLRCSPMKGHSHVYWYRQLPEEGLKFMVYLQKENIIDESGMPKERFSAEFPKEGPSILRIQQVVRGDSAAYFCASSPRHSRDEQYFGPGTRLTVT.

This clone was counted once. This sequence joins TRBV6-5 and TRBJ2-2; 8 bases map to TRBD2. Losses at the gene ends were 2 bases for V and 7 bases for J; bases not matched to a gene: 3. Germline V gene sequence: CDR1 MNHEY, CDR2 SVGAGI. The CDR3 is 14 amino acids. DNA of the CDR3: TGTGCCAGCAGTTACCCGGGGGGGCTCGGGGAGCTGTTTTTT. Protein sequence: CASSYPGGLGELFF.

This clone was observed a single time. The V gene is TRBV13, the J gene TRBJ1-6, with a possible D match to TRBD1 (5 bases). Germline V gene lookup returns CDR1 PRHDT and CDR2 FYEKMQ (reference sequence). The CDR3 extends over 15 amino acids. Between the trimmed V and J ends, which lost 3 bases and 6 bases, there was a span of 12 bases. For the CDR3, the DNA is TGTGCCAGCAGCTTCGGTCAGGGAGGTAATTCACCCCTCCACTTT. Protein sequence: CASSFGQGGNSPLHF. The full variable domain, its missing parts supplied by reference TRBV13 and TRBJ1-6, is AAGVIQSPRHLIKEKRETATLKCYPIPRHDTVYWYQQGPGQDPQFLISFYEKMQSDKGSIPDRFSAQQFSDYHSELNMSSLELGDSALYFCASSFGQGGNSPLHFGNGTRLTVT.

The chain joins TRBV2 to TRBJ2-3, with D perhaps TRBD1 (5 bases). V lost 1 base and J 7 bases, leaving 9 bases between the germline ends. The CDR3 consists of 13 residues. In germline, CDR1 is SNHLY, CDR2 FYNNEI. This CDR3 is CASSEEAGNTQYF. CDR3 nucleotides: TGTGCCAGCAGTGAAGAGGCAGGGAATACGCAGTATTTT.

The rearrangement links TRBV7-3 to TRBJ2-1; 12 bases agree with TRBD2. The CDR3 runs to 14 residues. V lost 5 bases, J lost 8 bases, and 4 bases stayed unmatched. Per the germline V gene, CDR1 is SGHTA and CDR2 is FQGTGA. Here the CDR3 reads CASSAGLAGYEQFF. The CDR3 DNA is TGTGCCAGCAGCGCGGGACTAGCGGGCTATGAGCAGTTCTTC.

The chain is built from TRBV4-2 and TRBJ1-4; no clear D. Germline values: CDR1 LGHNA, CDR2 YNFKEQ. Trimming shortened V by 1 base and J by 1 base, and 10 bases separated the two germline ends. This CDR3 has 16 residues. The CDR3 sequence is CASSQVAGKTNEKLFF. The DNA of the CDR3 is TGTGCCAGCAGCCAAGTAGCGGGGAAAACTAATGAAAAACTGTTTTTT.

J is TRBJ2-5 and V is TRBV5-8; weak D call: TRBD1 (6 bases). The germline CDR1 and CDR2 sequences are SGHTS and YDEGEE. V dropped 3 bases and J dropped 4 bases, with 13 bases sitting between them. This CDR3 contains 14 residues. The CDR3 reads CASSSPQGRETQYF. CDR3 nucleotides: TGTGCCAGCAGCTCACCACAGGGCCGAGAGACCCAGTACTTC. The whole variable domain, remainder taken from reference TRBV5-8 and TRBJ2-5, is EAGVTQSPTHLIKTRGQQATLRCSPISGHTSVYWYQQALGLGLQFLLWYDEGEERNRGNFPPRFSGRQFPNYSSELNVNALELEDSALYLCASSSPQGRETQYFGPGTRLLVL.

J is TRBJ2-7 and V is TRBV14, with 12 bases aligning to TRBD2. CDR1 and CDR2 from the germline V gene are SGHDN and FVKESK. Trimming removed 6 bases from V and 7 bases from J; junction bases left unmatched: 7. The CDR3 has 14 amino acids. DNA of the CDR3: TGTGCCAGCAGACCTAGCGGGGGGGCAAGAGAGCAGTACTTC. Translated: CASRPSGGAREQYF.

The gene calls are TRBV19 and TRBJ1-5, with D possibly matching TRBD1 (5 bases). The V gene's germline CDR1 is LNHDA and CDR2 SQIVND (reference sequence). V shed 3 bases and J shed 8 bases, with 17 bases lying between them. This CDR3 region has 15 residues. The CDR3 sequence: CASSIEVAGEEPQHF. CDR3 coding DNA: TGTGCCAGTAGTATTGAGGTTGCGGGGGAGGAGCCCCAGCATTTT.

In its sample, this clone was seen once. This chain uses TRBV11-1 with TRBJ1-3; tentative D call: TRBD1 (6 bases). Germline V gene lookup returns CDR1 SGHAT and CDR2 FQDESV (reference sequence). CDR3 length: 15 residues. V gave up 5 bases and J gave up 4 bases, with 15 bases separating them. CDR3 residues: CASSVGTSWGNTIYF. The CDR3 DNA sequence: TGTGCCAGCAGCGTCGGGACATCCTGGGGAAACACCATATATTTT.

V gene TRBV5-5 combines with J gene TRBJ2-1, with 7 bases fitting TRBD1. CDR3 length: 17 residues. The J segment lost 4 bases and the V segment lost 1 base, leaving 11 bases of the junction unmatched. CDR1 is SGHKS and CDR2 is YYEKEE in the germline V gene (reference sequence). The CDR3 DNA follows: TGTGCCAGCAGCTTGTTCCTAAGACAGGGCCAATACAATGAGCAGTTCTTC. Encoded protein: CASSLFLRQGQYNEQFF.

This sequence joins TRBV2 and TRBJ1-4, with D hard to call. Germline V gives CDR1 SNHLY, CDR2 FYNNEI. The CDR3 covers 14 residues. V shed 2 bases and J shed 8 bases, with 12 bases lying between them. CDR3 bases: TGTGCCAGCAGTGAACGGGAATGGGCAGAAAAACTGTTTTTT. Translation: CASSEREWAEKLFF. The variable domain in full, with the rest retrieved from reference TRBV2 and TRBJ1-4, is EPEVTQTPSHQVTQMGQEVILRCVPISNHLYFYWYRQILGQKVEFLVSFYNNEISEKSEIFDDQFSVERPDGSNFTLKIRSTKLEDSAMYFCASSEREWAEKLFFGSGTQLSVL.

The chain carries TRBV2 and TRBJ1-1; D is unresolved. The V gene's germline CDR1 is SNHLY and CDR2 FYNNEI. There are 15 residues in the CDR3. The ends were cut back, 4 bases at V and 0 bases at J, with 12 bases in the middle. Here the CDR3 reads CASSGDRLLNTEAFF. The CDR3 DNA reads TGTGCCAGCAGTGGGGATAGACTATTGAACACTGAAGCTTTCTTT.

V gene TRBV6-5 combines with J gene TRBJ1-1, with 7 bases identical to TRBD1. Germline-derived CDR1 and CDR2 are MNHEY and SVGAGI. CDR3 size: 12 residues. The trim removed 2 bases at V and 10 bases at J, leaving 4 bases unmatched. The CDR3 DNA follows: TGTGCCAGCAGTTACCCAGGGGGAAGAGCTTTCTTT. It translates to CASSYPGGRAFF.

The chain carries TRBV15 and TRBJ2-3; 8 bases line up with TRBD2. This CDR3 has 15 residues. J gave up 4 bases and V 0 bases, and 3 bases lay outside the gene matches. CDR1 LNHNV and CDR2 YYDKDF come from the germline V gene (reference sequence). In DNA, the CDR3 is TGTGCCACCAGCAGAGAGCGGGAGGTGGCAGATACGCAGTATTTT. This encodes CATSREREVADTQYF. Filled out from reference TRBV15 and TRBJ2-3, the complete variable domain reads DAMVIQNPRYQVTQFGKPVTLSCSQTLNHNVMYWYQQKSSQAPKLLFHYYDKDFNNEADTPDNFQSRRPNTSFCFLDIRSPGLGDTAMYLCATSREREVADTQYFGPGTRLTVL.

V usage is TRBV18 and J usage is TRBJ2-1; D is perhaps TRBD2 (5 bases). Germline V gene sequence: CDR1 KGHSH, CDR2 LQKENI. Trimming removed 0 bases from V and 7 bases from J, with 7 bases in between. The CDR3 extends over 13 amino acids. CDR3 DNA sequence: TGTGCCAGCTCACCACCAGAGGGAAATGAGCAGTTCTTC. It specifies CASSPPEGNEQFF. Full variable domain (missing parts from reference TRBV18 and TRBJ2-1): NAGVMQNPRHLVRRRGQEARLRCSPMKGHSHVYWYRQLPEEGLKFMVYLQKENIIDESGMPKERFSAEFPKEGPSILRIQQVVRGDSAAYFCASSPPEGNEQFFGPGTRLTVL.

The J gene is TRBJ2-3, the V gene TRBV18; 8 bases fit TRBD1. The CDR3 covers 15 residues. Germline CDR1 is KGHSH and CDR2 is LQKENI. After removal of 2 bases from V and 3 bases from J, the junction contained 4 bases not matched to a gene. This CDR3 reads CASSPNTGGTDTQYF. For the CDR3, the DNA is TGTGCCAGCTCACCAAATACAGGGGGAACAGATACGCAGTATTTT.

This chain uses TRBV7-9 with TRBJ2-7; D not certain. V was trimmed by 3 bases and J by 0 bases, leaving 9 bases between them. CDR3 length: 14 residues. CDR1 and CDR2 (germline): SEHNR, FQNEAQ (reference sequence). CDR3 amino acids: CASSFSLLSYEQYF. The CDR3 bases are TGTGCCAGCAGCTTTTCCCTCCTCTCCTACGAGCAGTACTTC.

The gene calls are TRBV9 and TRBJ1-2; 7 positions match TRBD1. Germline CDR1 and CDR2: SGDLS and YYNGEE. J lost 0 bases, V lost 4 bases, and 12 bases had no gene match. CDR3 length equals 17 residues. CDR3 amino acids: CASSPEGAGPPNYGYTF. CDR3 nucleotides: TGTGCCAGCAGCCCAGAGGGGGCAGGGCCCCCTAACTATGGCTACACCTTC.